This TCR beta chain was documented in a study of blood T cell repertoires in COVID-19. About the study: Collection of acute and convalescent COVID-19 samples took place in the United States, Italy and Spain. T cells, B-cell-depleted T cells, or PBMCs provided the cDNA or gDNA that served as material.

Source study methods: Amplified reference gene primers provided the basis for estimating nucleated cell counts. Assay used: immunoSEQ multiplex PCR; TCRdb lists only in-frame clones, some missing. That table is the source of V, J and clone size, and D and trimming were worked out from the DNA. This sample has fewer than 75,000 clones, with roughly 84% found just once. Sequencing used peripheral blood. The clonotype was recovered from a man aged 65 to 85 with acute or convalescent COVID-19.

CDR3 in DNA: TGTGCCAGCAGCCCCAGACAGGGCATCGATGAGCAGTTCTTC. The encoded protein is CASSPRQGIDEQFF. The chain joins TRBV7-9 to TRBJ2-1; 7 bases agree with TRBD1. This CDR3 is 14 amino acids long. Per the germline V gene, CDR1 is SEHNR and CDR2 is FQNEAQ (reference sequence). Trimming removed 5 bases from V and 8 bases from J; junction bases left unmatched: 9.